This T cell receptor (beta chain) is drawn from a study of T cells in Graves' hyperthyroidism and ophthalmopathy. This clonotype has ten or more counts. Researchers amplified the TCR beta CDR3 regions from RNA transcripts. The TCR CDR3 was amplified in a first-round RT-PCR using the HTBI primer set. TCRdb redid the calling of the multiplex PCR reads with MiXCR, one entry per CDR3 protein. Seen here are some 400,000 distinct CDR3 sequences, about 14% observed once, and the top ten hold around 10%. This TCR was sampled from a woman in her sixties with Graves' hyperthyroidism. Sequenced input: blood.

The CDR3 spells CARDQPQHF. CDR3 coding DNA: TGTGCCAGAGATCAGCCCCAGCATTTT. The chain is built from TRBV6-4 and TRBJ1-5, with D uncertain. Trimming removed 9 bases from V and 5 bases from J, with 2 bases in between. Germline CDR1 reads MRHNA; CDR2 reads SNTAGT. This CDR3 comprises 9 residues.